This entry is about one TCR beta chain. The sample originates from a study of control samples from healthy donors and cancer patients. Germline V gene data show CDR1 as MDHEN and CDR2 as SYDVKM. V was pared by 7 bases and J by 10 bases, with 11 bases of the junction left unmatched. This CDR3 spans 13 amino acids. Here immunoSEQ multiplex PCR was the method, and the copy in TCRdb shows in-frame clones only, minus some. Of 350,000 to 450,000 clones in the sample, over 75% were seen once. The chain carries TRBV28 and TRBJ1-1; TRBD1 aligns across 8 bases. The sample comprised PBMCs. This sequence originates from a man aged 35-49 years with head and neck cancer. This chain's CDR3 is CASTDRGIRPAFF. In DNA form, the CDR3 reads TGTGCCAGCACCGACAGGGGAATCCGGCCAGCTTTCTTT.